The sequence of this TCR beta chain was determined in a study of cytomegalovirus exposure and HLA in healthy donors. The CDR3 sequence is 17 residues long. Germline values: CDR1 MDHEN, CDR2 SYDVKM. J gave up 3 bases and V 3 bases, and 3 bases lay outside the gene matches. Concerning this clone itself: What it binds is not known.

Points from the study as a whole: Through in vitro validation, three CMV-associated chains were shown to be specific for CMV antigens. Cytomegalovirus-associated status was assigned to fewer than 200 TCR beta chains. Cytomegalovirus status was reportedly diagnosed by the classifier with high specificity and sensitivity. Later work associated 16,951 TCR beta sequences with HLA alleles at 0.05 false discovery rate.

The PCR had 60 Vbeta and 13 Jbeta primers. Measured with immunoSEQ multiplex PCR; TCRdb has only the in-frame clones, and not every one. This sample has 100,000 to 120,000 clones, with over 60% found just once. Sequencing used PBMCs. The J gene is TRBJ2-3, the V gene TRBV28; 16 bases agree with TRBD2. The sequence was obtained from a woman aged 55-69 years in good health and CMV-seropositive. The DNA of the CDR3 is TGTGCCAGCAGTTTGGGACTAGCGGGAGGGTTGACAGATACGCAGTATTTT. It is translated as CASSLGLAGGLTDTQYF.